The 17 T cell receptor beta chains below all came from one sample that was sequenced in a study of control samples from healthy donors and cancer patients. This table comes from immunoSEQ multiplex PCR, and its TCRdb copy is limited to in-frame clones, with some not included. Here the sample spans roughly 130,000 clones, about 88% being singletons. The sequenced material came from blood. These receptors all come from a woman aged 30 to 39 in good health.

This chain connects TRBV6-5 to TRBJ2-1, with TRBD2 identical over 10 bases. Germline CDR1 is MNHEY and CDR2 is SVGAGI. The V gene end was trimmed by 8 bases and the J gene end by 4 bases; junction bases not matched to a gene: 5. This CDR3 contains 14 residues. In nucleotides, the CDR3 is TGTGCCAGCCCAGCGGGAGGGGTGTACAATGAGCAGTTCTTC. The encoded protein is CASPAGGVYNEQFF.

The chain joins TRBV18 to TRBJ2-6; tentative D call: TRBD1 (5 bases). The CDR3 runs 16 residues. The V gene lost 0 bases and the J gene lost 2 bases, with 8 bases spanning the gap. The germline gives CDR1 KGHSH, CDR2 LQKENI. CDR3 sequence (DNA): TGTGCCAGCTCACCACCGGGGCTCCCTGGGGCCAACGTCCTGACTTTC. Residues: CASSPPGLPGANVLTF.

This clone has only a few counts. The V and J genes are TRBV5-6 and TRBJ1-1; possible D gene TRBD1, 6 bases. Germline V CDR1 and CDR2: SGHDT, YYEEEE. The CDR3 is 14 residues long. V was trimmed by 1 base and J by 3 bases, leaving 10 bases between them. CDR3 DNA sequence: TGTGCCAGCAGCTTGACAGGGATGGACACTGAAGCTTTCTTT. Amino acid sequence: CASSLTGMDTEAFF.

V and J are TRBV27 and TRBJ1-2, with D perhaps TRBD1 (6 bases). This CDR3 region has 12 residues. Trimming pared 3 bases from V and 8 bases from J, leaving 10 bases between. Per the germline V gene, CDR1 is MNHEY and CDR2 is SMNVEV (reference sequence). CDR3 amino acids: CASSFRGGGYTF. The CDR3 DNA follows: TGTGCCAGCAGTTTCCGGGGGGGCGGCTACACCTTC.

The rearrangement uses TRBV18 and TRBJ1-1; 9 bases agree with TRBD1. Looked up from germline, CDR1 is KGHSH and CDR2 is LQKENI. CDR3 length: 14 amino acids. V lost 3 bases to trimming and J lost 6 bases; unmatched junction nucleotides: 5. Here the CDR3 DNA reads TGTGCCAGCTCACCCCGGACAGGGGTACCTGAAGCTTTCTTT. Protein sequence: CASSPRTGVPEAFF.

The chain uses TRBV7-9 and TRBJ2-3, with D possibly TRBD1 on 6 matching bases. Germline V lookup: CDR1 SEHNR, CDR2 FQNEAQ (reference sequence). The V end was cut by 4 bases, the J end by 1 base, with 9 bases between. The CDR3 extends over 14 amino acids. The CDR3: CASSSRTGTDTQYF. For the CDR3, the DNA is TGTGCCAGCAGCTCCCGGACAGGCACAGATACGCAGTATTTT.

The rearrangement joins TRBV18 to TRBJ1-3; D not resolved. The germline V gene has CDR1 KGHSH and CDR2 LQKENI. Trimming shortened V by 6 bases and J by 0 bases, and 12 bases separated the two germline ends. CDR3 length: 15 amino acids. The chain's CDR3 is CASSSEAISGNTIYF. The CDR3 DNA reads TGTGCCAGCTCCTCGGAAGCGATCTCTGGAAACACCATATATTTT.

The CDR3 sequence is CAWRGRAAWNTEAFF. Written as DNA, the CDR3 is TGTGCCTGGAGGGGTAGGGCTGCGTGGAACACTGAAGCTTTCTTT. V is TRBV30 and J is TRBJ1-1; D is ambiguous. Germline V gene sequence: CDR1 GTSNPN, CDR2 SVGIG (reference sequence). The CDR3 runs to 15 residues. V lost 3 bases and J 1 base, leaving 15 bases between the germline ends.

Remarks on this clone: Other nucleotide sequences from this sample produce the same CDR3. The chain couples TRBV9 to TRBJ1-5, with D perhaps matching TRBD1 (5 bases). Trimming shortened V by 4 bases and J by 0 bases, and 8 bases separated the two germline ends. Per germline, CDR1 SGDLS and CDR2 YYNGEE. The CDR3 has 14 amino acids. CDR3 sequence reads: CASSPGGSNQPQHF. CDR3 sequence (DNA): TGTGCCAGCAGCCCGGGGGGTAGCAATCAGCCCCAGCATTTT.

This clone was seen a few times. The rearrangement joins TRBV10-3 to TRBJ2-1; 10 nucleotides line up with TRBD2. Germline V gene lookup returns CDR1 ENHRY and CDR2 SYGVKD. CDR3 size: 16 residues. The V segment lost 6 bases and the J segment 4 bases; nucleotides outside the gene matches: 9. CDR3 in DNA: TGTGCCATCAGGGATCCGACTAGCGGGCTATACAATGAGCAGTTCTTC. Translated, it gives CAIRDPTSGLYNEQFF.

The chain combines TRBV23-1 with TRBJ1-1, with a possible D match to TRBD1 (6 bases). TRBV23-1 is identified as an open reading frame with a role that is uncertain. This CDR3 has 18 residues. V lost 8 bases and J 1 base, leaving 26 bases between the germline ends. CDR3 in DNA: TGCGCCAGCTCCCCAAGGGAAAATCCGGGACACGGGAACACTGAAGCTTTCTTT. Its protein is CASSPRENPGHGNTEAFF.

This clone has just one count. The chain carries TRBV5-5 and TRBJ1-6, with TRBD1 identical over 7 bases. In germline, CDR1 is SGHKS, CDR2 YYEKEE (reference sequence). The CDR3 is made up of 15 amino acids. V lost 0 bases to trimming and J lost 8 bases; unmatched junction nucleotides: 5. Here the CDR3 DNA reads TGTGCCAGCAGCTTGGGAGCAGGGGGGCATTCACCCCTCCACTTT. It yields the protein CASSLGAGGHSPLHF.

A word on this clone: Sequence at one end of the junction differs from germline and may be a read error. The V and J genes are TRBV20-1 and TRBJ1-2, with 8 bases lining up with TRBD1. From germline, CDR1 is DFQATT and CDR2 SNEGSKA (reference sequence). This CDR3 spans 11 amino acids. CDR3 sequence reads: CSAREGQVPSF. CDR3 nucleotide sequence: TGCAGTGCTAGAGAGGGACAGGTTCCCTCCTTC.

This chain connects TRBV5-4 to TRBJ2-7, with 7 bases fitting TRBD2. Germline CDR1 is SGHNT and CDR2 is YYREEE (reference sequence). The CDR3 extends over 15 amino acids. The J segment lost 6 bases and the V segment lost 3 bases, leaving 12 bases of the junction unmatched. CDR3 residues: CASSSGSLWGGEQYF. The CDR3 nucleotides read TGTGCCAGCAGCTCTGGGTCCTTATGGGGGGGCGAGCAGTACTTC.

The V call is TRBV3-1 (or the pseudogene TRBV3-2), the J call TRBJ2-7, with a tentative D call TRBD1 (6 bases). The CDR3 is 16 amino acids. Germline CDR1 and CDR2: LGHDT and YNNKEL (reference sequence). Trimming took 4 bases from V and 3 from J, leaving 19 bases between them. CDR3 DNA sequence: TGTGCCAGCAGCCTAGATAATGACAGGACACACTACGAGCAGTACTTC. This translates into CASSLDNDRTHYEQYF.

The genes are TRBV18 and TRBJ2-1; TRBD1 matches 10 bases. Per the germline V gene, CDR1 is KGHSH and CDR2 is LQKENI. This CDR3 has 14 amino acids. Losses at the gene ends were 10 bases for V and 5 bases for J; bases not matched to a gene: 8. CDR3 DNA: TGTGCCACCGGCCGGGACAGGGGAAACAATGAGCAGTTCTTC. Amino acids: CATGRDRGNNEQFF.

This chain joins TRBV30 and TRBJ1-1; D is ambiguous. V lost 1 base, J lost 2 bases, and 11 bases lay in between. CDR3 length equals 14 residues. The germline gives CDR1 GTSNPN, CDR2 SVGIG (reference sequence). CDR3 bases: TGTGCCTGGAGTGGAGACCGACGTAACACTGAAGCTTTCTTT. Translation: CAWSGDRRNTEAFF.